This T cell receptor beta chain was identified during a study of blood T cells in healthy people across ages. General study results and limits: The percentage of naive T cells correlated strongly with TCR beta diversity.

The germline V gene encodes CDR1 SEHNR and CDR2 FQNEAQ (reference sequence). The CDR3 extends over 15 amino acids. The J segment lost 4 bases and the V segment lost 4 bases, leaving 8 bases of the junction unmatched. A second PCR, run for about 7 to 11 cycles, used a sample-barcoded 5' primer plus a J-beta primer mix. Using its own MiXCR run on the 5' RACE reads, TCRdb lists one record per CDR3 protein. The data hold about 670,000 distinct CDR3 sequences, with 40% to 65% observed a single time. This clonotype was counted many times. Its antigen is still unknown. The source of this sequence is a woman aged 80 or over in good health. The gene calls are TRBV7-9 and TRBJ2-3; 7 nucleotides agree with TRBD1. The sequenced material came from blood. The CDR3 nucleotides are TGTGCCAGCAGCTACGATGCCCAGGGGGCAGATACGCAGTATTTT. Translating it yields CASSYDAQGADTQYF.